This T cell receptor (beta chain) derives from a study of cytomegalovirus exposure and HLA in healthy donors. PCR used 60 Vbeta primers and 13 Jbeta primers. The repertoire was sequenced with immunoSEQ multiplex PCR; TCRdb's copy has only in-frame clones and lacks some. Seen here are around 180,000 clones, 85% observed once, and the top ten hold 1%. This clone appeared a few times. Antigen: not known. Trimming pared 2 bases from V and 6 bases from J, leaving 10 bases between. The CDR3 spans 13 residues. Germline-derived CDR1 and CDR2 are LNHDA and SQIVND (reference sequence). General study points: V- and J-gene trimming of TCR beta was linked (in a later analysis) to a missense DCLRE1C variant.

This chain links TRBV19 with TRBJ1-1, with D uncertain. Sequences were obtained from PBMCs. The receptor comes from a boy between 2 and 10 years old in good health and CMV-seronegative. The CDR3 is CASSISAAAEAFF. The CDR3 DNA is TGTGCCAGTAGTATAAGTGCCGCGGCTGAAGCTTTCTTT.